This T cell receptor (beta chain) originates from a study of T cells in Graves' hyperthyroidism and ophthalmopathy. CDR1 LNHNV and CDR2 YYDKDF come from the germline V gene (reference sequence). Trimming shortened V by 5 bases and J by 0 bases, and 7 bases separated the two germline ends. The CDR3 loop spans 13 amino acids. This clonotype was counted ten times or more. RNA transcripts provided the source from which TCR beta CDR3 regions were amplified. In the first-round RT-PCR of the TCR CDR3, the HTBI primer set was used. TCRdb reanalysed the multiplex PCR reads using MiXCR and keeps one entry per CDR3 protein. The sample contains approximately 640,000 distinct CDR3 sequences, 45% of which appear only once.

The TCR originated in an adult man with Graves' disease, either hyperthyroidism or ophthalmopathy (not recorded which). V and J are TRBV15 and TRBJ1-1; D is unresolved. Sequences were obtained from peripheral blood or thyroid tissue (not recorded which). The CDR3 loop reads CATSFALNTEAFF. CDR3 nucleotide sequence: TGTGCCACCAGCTTCGCCCTGAACACTGAAGCTTTCTTT.